This note documents a single TCR beta chain sequence. Its antigen is as yet unknown. Vbeta (60) and Jbeta (13) primers were used in the PCR. TCRdb keeps only in-frame clones here, not all; method: immunoSEQ multiplex PCR. The sample lists about 120,000 clones; about 80% were seen once. Germline V lookup: CDR1 SGHRS, CDR2 YFSETQ. This CDR3 comprises 14 residues. V was cut by 0 bases and J by 11 bases, with 14 bases left in between. This sample was included in a study of cytomegalovirus exposure and HLA in healthy donors. Study-wide background: As an earlier analysis found, about 179 million T cells yielded about 120 million unique TCR beta sequences.

Findings and caveats of the study: According to a later analysis, donors in an Asian-associated ancestry cluster reportedly had fewer N-insertions than the roughly 720-donor mean. The CMV antigen specificity of a few CMV-associated chains was confirmed through in vitro analysis.

The donors were healthy bone marrow donors. The J gene is TRBJ1-4, the V gene TRBV5-1; D is uncertain. The sequenced sample was PBMCs. This sequence was found in a human donor in good health. The CDR3 here is CASSLAGSSVKLFF. CDR3 coding DNA: TGCGCCAGCAGCTTGGCGGGTAGTAGTGTCAAACTGTTTTTT. The whole variable domain, remainder taken from reference TRBV5-1 and TRBJ1-4, is KAGVTQTPRYLIKTRGQQVTLSCSPISGHRSVSWYQQTPGQGLQFLFEYFSETQRNKGNFPGRFSGRQFSNSRSEMNVSTLELGDSALYLCASSLAGSSVKLFFGSGTQLSVL.